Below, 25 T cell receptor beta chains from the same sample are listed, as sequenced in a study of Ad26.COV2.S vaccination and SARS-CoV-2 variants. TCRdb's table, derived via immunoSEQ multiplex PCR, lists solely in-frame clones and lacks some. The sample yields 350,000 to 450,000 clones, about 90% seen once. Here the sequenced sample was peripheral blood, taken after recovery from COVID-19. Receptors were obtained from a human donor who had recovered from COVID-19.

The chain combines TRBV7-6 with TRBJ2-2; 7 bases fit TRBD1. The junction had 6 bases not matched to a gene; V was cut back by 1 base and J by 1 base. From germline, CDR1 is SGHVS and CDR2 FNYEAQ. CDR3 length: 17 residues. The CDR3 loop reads CASSLVAGTENTGELFF. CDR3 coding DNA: TGTGCCAGCAGCTTAGTTGCCGGGACAGAGAACACCGGGGAGCTGTTTTTT. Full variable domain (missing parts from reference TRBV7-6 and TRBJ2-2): GAGVSQSPRYKVTKRGQDVALRCDPISGHVSLYWYRQALGQGPEFLTYFNYEAQQDKSGLPNDRFSAERPEGSISTLTIQRTEQRDSAMYRCASSLVAGTENTGELFFGEGSRLTVL.

DNA of the CDR3: TGTGCCAGCAGCCTACAGGGGGCCGGGGACACTGAAGCTTTCTTT. This gives the protein CASSLQGAGDTEAFF. The genes are TRBV5-4 and TRBJ1-1; the match to TRBD1 covers 9 bases. V lost 4 bases to trimming and J lost 3 bases; unmatched junction nucleotides: 7. The CDR3 is made up of 15 amino acids. Germline values: CDR1 SGHNT, CDR2 YYREEE (reference sequence).

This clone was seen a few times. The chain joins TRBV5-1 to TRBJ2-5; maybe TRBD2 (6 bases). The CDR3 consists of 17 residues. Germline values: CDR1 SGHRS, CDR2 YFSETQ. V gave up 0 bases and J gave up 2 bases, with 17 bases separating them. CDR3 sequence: CASSLGRGGETQETQYF. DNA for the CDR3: TGCGCCAGCAGCTTGGGTCGTGGCGGGGAAACACAAGAGACCCAGTACTTC.

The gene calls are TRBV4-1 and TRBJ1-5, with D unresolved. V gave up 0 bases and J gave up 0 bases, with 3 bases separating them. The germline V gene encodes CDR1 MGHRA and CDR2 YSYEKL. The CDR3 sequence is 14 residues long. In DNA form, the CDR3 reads TGCGCCAGCAGCCAAGAATATAGCAATCAGCCCCAGCATTTT. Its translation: CASSQEYSNQPQHF.

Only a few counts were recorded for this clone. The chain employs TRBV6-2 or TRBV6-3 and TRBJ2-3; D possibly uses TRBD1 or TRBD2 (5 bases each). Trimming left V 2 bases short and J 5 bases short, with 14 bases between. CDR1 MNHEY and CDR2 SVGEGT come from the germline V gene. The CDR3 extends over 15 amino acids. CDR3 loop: CASSYGLPGQDTQYF. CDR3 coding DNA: TGTGCCAGCAGTTACGGGTTACCGGGGCAAGATACGCAGTATTTT.

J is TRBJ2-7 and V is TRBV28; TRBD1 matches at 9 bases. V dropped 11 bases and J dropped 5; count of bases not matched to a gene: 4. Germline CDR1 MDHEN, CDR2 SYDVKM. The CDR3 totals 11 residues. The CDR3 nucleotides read TGTGCCGGGGGACAGGGTCACGAGCAGTACTTC. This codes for CAGGQGHEQYF.

The CDR3 DNA reads TGTGCCAGCAGTTACGAGGGTGCGTACGAGCAGTACTTC. Its protein product is CASSYEGAYEQYF. The chain links TRBV6-5 to TRBJ2-7, with D possibly matching TRBD2 (5 bases). Germline lookup yields CDR1 MNHEY and CDR2 SVGAGI. The CDR3 consists of 13 residues. With 2 bases removed from V and 4 bases from J, the gap between germline ends came to 9 bases.

Written as DNA, the CDR3 is TGTGCCAGCAGAAACGTCGGGGGCACTGAAGCTTTCTTT. Translated: CASRNVGGTEAFF. The chain employs TRBV27 and TRBJ1-1; D is perhaps TRBD1 (5 bases). In germline, CDR1 is MNHEY, CDR2 SMNVEV (reference sequence). Trimming pared 6 bases from V and 4 bases from J, leaving 12 bases between. CDR3 length equals 13 residues.

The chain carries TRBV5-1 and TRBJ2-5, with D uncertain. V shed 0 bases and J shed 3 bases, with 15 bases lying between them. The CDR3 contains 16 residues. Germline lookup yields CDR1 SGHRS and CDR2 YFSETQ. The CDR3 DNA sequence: TGCGCCAGCAGCTTGGGGTACGGGTCCTTCGAAGAGACCCAGTACTTC. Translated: CASSLGYGSFEETQYF. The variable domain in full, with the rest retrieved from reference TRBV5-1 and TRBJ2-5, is KAGVTQTPRYLIKTRGQQVTLSCSPISGHRSVSWYQQTPGQGLQFLFEYFSETQRNKGNFPGRFSGRQFSNSRSEMNVSTLELGDSALYLCASSLGYGSFEETQYFGPGTRLLVL.

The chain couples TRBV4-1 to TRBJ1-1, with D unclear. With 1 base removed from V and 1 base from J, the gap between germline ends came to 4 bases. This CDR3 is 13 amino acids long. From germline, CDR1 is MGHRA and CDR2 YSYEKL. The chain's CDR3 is CASSQAKNTEAFF. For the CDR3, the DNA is TGCGCCAGCAGCCAAGCCAAGAACACTGAAGCTTTCTTT.

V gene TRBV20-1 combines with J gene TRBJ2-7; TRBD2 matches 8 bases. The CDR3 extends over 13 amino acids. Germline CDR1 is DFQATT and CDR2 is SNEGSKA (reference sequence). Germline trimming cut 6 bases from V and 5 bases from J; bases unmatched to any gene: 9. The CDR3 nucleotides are TGCAGTGCCAGTAAGCGGGGGACCAACGAGCAGTACTTC. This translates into CSASKRGTNEQYF.

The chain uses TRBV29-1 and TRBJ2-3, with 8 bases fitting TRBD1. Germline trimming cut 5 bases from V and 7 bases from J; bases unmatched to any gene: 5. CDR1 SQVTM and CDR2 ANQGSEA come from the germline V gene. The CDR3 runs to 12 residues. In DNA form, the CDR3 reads TGCAGCGTTCTTACAGGGGGAAATACGCAGTATTTT. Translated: CSVLTGGNTQYF.

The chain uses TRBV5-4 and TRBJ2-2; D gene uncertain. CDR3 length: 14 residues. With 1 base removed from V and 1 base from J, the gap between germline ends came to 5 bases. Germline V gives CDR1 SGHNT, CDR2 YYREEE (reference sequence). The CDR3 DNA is TGTGCCAGCAGCTTGTTTTTGAACACCGGGGAGCTGTTTTTT. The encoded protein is CASSLFLNTGELFF.

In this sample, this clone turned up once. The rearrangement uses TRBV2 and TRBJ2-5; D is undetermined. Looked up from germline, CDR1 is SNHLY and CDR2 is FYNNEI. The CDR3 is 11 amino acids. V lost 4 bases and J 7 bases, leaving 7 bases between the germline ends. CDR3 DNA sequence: TGTGCCAGCAGTGGTTGGGGGACCCAGTACTTC. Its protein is CASSGWGTQYF.

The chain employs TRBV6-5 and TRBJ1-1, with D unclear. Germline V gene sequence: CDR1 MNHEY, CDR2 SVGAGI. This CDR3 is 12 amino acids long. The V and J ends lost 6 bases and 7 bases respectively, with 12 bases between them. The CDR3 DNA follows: TGTGCCAGCAGCGGACCGGGAGTTGAAGCTTTCTTT. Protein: CASSGPGVEAFF.

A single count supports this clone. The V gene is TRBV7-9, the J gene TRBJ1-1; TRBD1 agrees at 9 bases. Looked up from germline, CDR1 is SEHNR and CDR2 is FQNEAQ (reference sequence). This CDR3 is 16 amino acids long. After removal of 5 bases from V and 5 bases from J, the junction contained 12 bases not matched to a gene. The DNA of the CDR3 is TGTGCCAGCAGCGGATCCGGGACAGGGTTGGGGACTGAAGCTTTCTTT. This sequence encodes CASSGSGTGLGTEAFF.

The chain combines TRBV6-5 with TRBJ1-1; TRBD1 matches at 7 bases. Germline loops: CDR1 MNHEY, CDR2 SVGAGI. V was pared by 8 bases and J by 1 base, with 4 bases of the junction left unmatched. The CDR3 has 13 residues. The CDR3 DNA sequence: TGTGCCAGCCGCGGACAGGCGAACACTGAAGCTTTCTTT. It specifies CASRGQANTEAFF.

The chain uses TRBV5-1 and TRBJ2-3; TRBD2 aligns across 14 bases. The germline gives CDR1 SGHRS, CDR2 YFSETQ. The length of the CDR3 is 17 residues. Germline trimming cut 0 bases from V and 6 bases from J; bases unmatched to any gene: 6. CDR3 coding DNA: TGCGCCAGCAGCTTGGGAGGACTAGCGGGGGGCATTGATACGCAGTATTTT. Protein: CASSLGGLAGGIDTQYF.

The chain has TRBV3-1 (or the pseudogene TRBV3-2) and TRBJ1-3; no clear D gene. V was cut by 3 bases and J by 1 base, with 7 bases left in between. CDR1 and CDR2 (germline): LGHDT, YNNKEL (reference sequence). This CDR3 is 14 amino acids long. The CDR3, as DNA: TGTGCCAGCAGCCAGAGGGTTTCTGGAAACACCATATATTTT. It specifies CASSQRVSGNTIYF.

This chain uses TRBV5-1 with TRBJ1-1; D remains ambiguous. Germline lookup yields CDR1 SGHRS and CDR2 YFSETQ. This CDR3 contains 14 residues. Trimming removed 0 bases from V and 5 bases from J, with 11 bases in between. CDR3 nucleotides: TGCGCCAGCAGCTTGGATACCCCGGGGACTGAAGCTTTCTTT. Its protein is CASSLDTPGTEAFF.

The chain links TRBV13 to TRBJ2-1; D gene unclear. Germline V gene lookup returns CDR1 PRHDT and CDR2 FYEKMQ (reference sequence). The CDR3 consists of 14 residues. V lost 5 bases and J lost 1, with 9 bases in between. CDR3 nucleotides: TGTGCCAGCAGCCCCCTGGAGTCCTACAATGAGCAGTTCTTC. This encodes CASSPLESYNEQFF.

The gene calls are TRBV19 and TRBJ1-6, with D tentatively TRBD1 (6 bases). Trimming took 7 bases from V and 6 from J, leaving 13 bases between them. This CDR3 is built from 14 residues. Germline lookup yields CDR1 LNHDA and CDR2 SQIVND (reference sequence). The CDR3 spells CASNLQGANSPLHF. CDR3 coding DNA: TGTGCCAGTAATCTACAGGGAGCTAATTCACCCCTCCACTTT.

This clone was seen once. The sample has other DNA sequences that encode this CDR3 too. The CDR3 nucleotides are TGTGCCAGCAGTTACCCAGGTGAAGCTTTCTTT. Encoded protein: CASSYPGEAFF. The chain is built from TRBV6-2 or TRBV6-3 and TRBJ1-1; D remains ambiguous. The CDR3 is 11 amino acids. Trimming pared 2 bases from V and 7 bases from J, leaving 5 bases between. The germline CDR1 and CDR2 sequences are MNHEY and SVGEGT.

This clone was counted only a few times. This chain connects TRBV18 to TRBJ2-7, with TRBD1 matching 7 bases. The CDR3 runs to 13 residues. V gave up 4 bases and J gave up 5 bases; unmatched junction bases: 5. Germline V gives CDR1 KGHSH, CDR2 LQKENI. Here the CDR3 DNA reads TGTGCCAGCTCACGACAGGGTCCCCACGAGCAGTACTTC. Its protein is CASSRQGPHEQYF.

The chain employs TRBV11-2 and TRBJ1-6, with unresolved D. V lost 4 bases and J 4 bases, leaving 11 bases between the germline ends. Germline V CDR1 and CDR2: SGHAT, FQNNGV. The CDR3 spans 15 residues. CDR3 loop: CASSSRWDYNSPLHF. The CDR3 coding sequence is TGTGCCAGCAGCTCTAGGTGGGATTATAATTCACCCCTCCACTTT.